A single sample is the source of the 5 T cell receptor beta chains below, sequenced in a study of siplizumab effects on memory and regulatory T cells. The assay was immunoSEQ multiplex PCR, and TCRdb's table has in-frame clones only and misses some. The sample lists about 110,000 clones, roughly 92% seen once, with approximately 1.3% in the top ten. The sample was CD4+ T cells sorted from blood. The receptors stem from a human donor in good health.

This chain connects TRBV5-6 to TRBJ1-5, with 8 bases lining up with TRBD1. V lost 6 bases, J lost 2 bases, and 4 bases stayed unmatched. Germline CDR1 is SGHDT and CDR2 is YYEEEE. The CDR3 length is 14 residues. The CDR3 loop reads CASTVGQGNQPQHF. The CDR3 DNA follows: TGTGCCAGCACCGTGGGACAGGGCAATCAGCCCCAGCATTTT. Supplemented by reference TRBV5-6 and TRBJ1-5, the full variable domain reads DAGVTQSPTHLIKTRGQQVTLRCSPKSGHDTVSWYQQALGQGPQFIFQYYEEEERQRGNFPDRFSGHQFPNYSSELNVNALLLGDSALYLCASTVGQGNQPQHFGDGTRLSIL.

The V and J genes are TRBV23-1 and TRBJ2-3, with D hard to call. TRBV23-1 is classed as an ORF, of uncertain function. The CDR3 consists of 11 residues. Trimming took 4 bases from V and 7 from J, leaving 6 bases between them. The CDR3 DNA reads TGCGCCAGCAGTCTCATGAATACGCAGTATTTT. Its translation is CASSLMNTQYF.

This rearrangement joins TRBV14 to TRBJ2-2; maybe TRBD2 (5 bases). With 3 bases removed from V and 7 bases from J, the gap between germline ends came to 15 bases. Germline CDR1 reads SGHDN; CDR2 reads FVKESK. The CDR3 loop spans 15 amino acids. DNA for the CDR3: TGTGCCAGCAGCCAGAGGAGGCTGGAATACGGGGAGCTGTTTTTT. Amino acid sequence: CASSQRRLEYGELFF.

The J gene is TRBJ2-5, the V gene TRBV9; D is unclear. Trimming took 1 base from V and 1 from J, leaving 5 bases between them. Per germline, CDR1 SGDLS and CDR2 YYNGEE. The CDR3 is 13 residues long. This chain's CDR3 is CASSVYAQETQYF. The CDR3 region has the DNA TGTGCCAGCAGCGTATATGCCCAAGAGACCCAGTACTTC.

The chain couples TRBV9 to TRBJ2-2, with D perhaps matching TRBD2 (6 bases). CDR1 and CDR2 from the germline V gene are SGDLS and YYNGEE. CDR3 length equals 16 residues. V lost 0 bases, J lost 3 bases, and 12 bases lay in between. The CDR3 protein is CASSVAGTSYTGELFF. The CDR3 region has the DNA TGTGCCAGCAGCGTAGCTGGGACTTCCTACACCGGGGAGCTGTTTTTT.